This TCR beta chain was identified during a study of blood T cell repertoires in COVID-19. Study background: The cDNA or gDNA used as material had been derived from T cells, B-cell-depleted T cells, or PBMCs.

Authors' analysis steps: Estimation of nucleated cell counts was performed using reference gene primer amplification. Clones were read by immunoSEQ multiplex PCR, and TCRdb kept only the in-frame ones, dropping some. That table is the source of V, J and clone size, and D and trimming were worked out from the DNA. The sample carries approximately 33,000 clones, approximately 91% recorded once. The CDR3 totals 14 residues. V gave up 3 bases and J gave up 2 bases; unmatched junction bases: 4. The germline V gene encodes CDR1 MDHEN and CDR2 SYDVKM. Patients at the Seattle site were enrolled during active infection and followed longitudinally.

The material sequenced was peripheral blood. V is TRBV28 and J is TRBJ2-7, with 7 nucleotides matching TRBD2. This TCR derives from a man in his sixties with COVID-19, enrolled during active disease. CDR3 nucleotide sequence: TGTGCCAGCAGTTTGGGTGGGGGGGCCTACGAGCAGTACTTC. Encoded protein: CASSLGGGAYEQYF. Full variable domain (outside the CDR3, taken from reference TRBV28 and TRBJ2-7): DVKVTQSSRYLVKRTGEKVFLECVQDMDHENMFWYRQDPGLGLRLIYFSYDVKMKEKGDIPEGYSVSREKKERFSLILESASTNQTSMYLCASSLGGGAYEQYFGPGTRLTVT.